Below are 6 T cell receptor beta chains sequenced from a single sample in a study of blood T cell repertoires in COVID-19. This table comes from immunoSEQ multiplex PCR, and its TCRdb copy is limited to in-frame clones, with some not included. The table has some 250,000 clones, 75% to 90% seen once. The specimen sequenced was peripheral blood. All receptors derive from a woman in her 30s who had recovered from COVID-19.

This clone has just a few counts. This chain links TRBV9 with TRBJ2-1, with 9 positions matching TRBD2. Germline V gene data show CDR1 as SGDLS and CDR2 as YYNGEE. CDR3 length: 15 amino acids. V gave up 0 bases and J gave up 9 bases; unmatched junction bases: 7. CDR3 DNA: TGTGCCAGCAGCGTAGGGTCTAGCGGGGAGGTTGAGCAGTTCTTC. Protein product: CASSVGSSGEVEQFF.

The chain is built from TRBV6-5 and TRBJ1-2; TRBD1 matches 9 bases. The V gene's germline CDR1 is MNHEY and CDR2 SVGAGI. With V trimmed by 8 bases and J by 0 bases, 1 base remained unmatched. This CDR3 has 13 residues. The CDR3 reads CASRTGANYGYTF. In nucleotides, the CDR3 is TGTGCCAGCCGGACAGGGGCTAACTATGGCTACACCTTC.

This chain connects TRBV5-1 to TRBJ2-3, with 8 bases lining up with TRBD2. In germline, CDR1 is SGHRS, CDR2 YFSETQ. Trimming took 4 bases from V and 1 from J; bases not matched to a gene: 5. This CDR3 region has 15 residues. CDR3 sequence: CASSTTTSGTDTQYF. CDR3 bases: TGCGCCAGCAGCACAACGACTAGCGGCACAGATACGCAGTATTTT.

The chain has TRBV7-6 and TRBJ2-4; D is unclear. In germline, CDR1 is SGHVS, CDR2 FNYEAQ. V was shortened by 0 bases and J by 7 bases, with 10 bases between the two germline ends. This CDR3 comprises 14 residues. As DNA, the CDR3 is TGTGCCAGCAGCTTAGCGGCAGGATCGAACATTCAGTACTTC. Translation: CASSLAAGSNIQYF.

The J gene is TRBJ1-1, the V gene TRBV19; D remains ambiguous. V lost 9 bases to trimming and J lost 4 bases, with 12 bases between them. CDR3 length equals 12 residues. Germline V CDR1 and CDR2: LNHDA, SQIVND (reference sequence). CDR3 nucleotides: TGTGCCAGCTCCCCGAGAAGCACTGAAGCTTTCTTT. Amino acid sequence: CASSPRSTEAFF.

The V call is TRBV7-2, the J call TRBJ2-1, with TRBD2 identical over 10 bases. CDR3 length: 15 amino acids. The ends lost 6 bases at V and 6 bases at J; junction bases unmatched: 8. Germline V gene lookup returns CDR1 SGHTA and CDR2 FQGNSA. The CDR3 sequence: CASRPHSGGSNEQFF. The CDR3 nucleotides read TGTGCCAGCAGGCCACATAGCGGGGGGAGCAATGAGCAGTTCTTC. The full variable domain, completed using reference TRBV7-2 and TRBJ2-1, is GAGVSQSPSNKVTEKGKDVELRCDPISGHTALYWYRQSLGQGLEFLIYFQGNSAPDKSGLPSDRFSAERTGGSVSTLTIQRTQQEDSAVYLCASRPHSGGSNEQFFGPGTRLTVL.